This T cell receptor (beta chain) was recovered during a study of OX40 agonist ivuxolimab in advanced cancers. Study as a whole: The study reported partial responses in three patients: one hepatocellular carcinoma, two cutaneous melanoma.

Sequencing was performed with immunoSEQ multiplex PCR; in TCRdb, only in-frame clones are kept and a portion is missing. The repertoire has around 80,000 clones, about 80% of them found once; the top ten carry approximately 2.6%. This sample comprised CD4+ or CD8+ T cells sorted from blood, obtained in a trial of the OX40 agonist ivuxolimab. This clonotype originated in an adult with an advanced solid tumor such as melanoma, head and neck, liver or kidney cancer.

The CDR3 is CASSLGGSTNEKLFF. DNA for the CDR3: TGCGCCAGCAGCTTGGGGGGATCAACTAATGAAAAACTGTTTTTT. V and J are TRBV5-1 and TRBJ1-4; D remains ambiguous. The V gene's germline CDR1 is SGHRS and CDR2 YFSETQ. Trimming pared 0 bases from V and 0 bases from J, leaving 6 bases between. The CDR3 is 15 residues long.